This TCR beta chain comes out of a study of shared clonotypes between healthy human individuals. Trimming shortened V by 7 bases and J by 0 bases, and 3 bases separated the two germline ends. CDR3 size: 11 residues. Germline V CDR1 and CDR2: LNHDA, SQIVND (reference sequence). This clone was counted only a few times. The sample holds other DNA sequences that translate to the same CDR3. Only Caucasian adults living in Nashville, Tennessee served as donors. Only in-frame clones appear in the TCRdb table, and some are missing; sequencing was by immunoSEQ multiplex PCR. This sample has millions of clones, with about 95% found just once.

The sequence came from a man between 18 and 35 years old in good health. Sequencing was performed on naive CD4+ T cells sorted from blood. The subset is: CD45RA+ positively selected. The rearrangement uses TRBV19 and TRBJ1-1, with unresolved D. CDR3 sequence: CASILNTEAFF. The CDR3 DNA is TGTGCCAGTATATTGAACACTGAAGCTTTCTTT.